The 27 T cell receptor beta chains presented below share a single source sample, sequenced in a study of T-cell reconstitution after alpha-beta-depleted transplantation in children. As it was prepared, the TCRbeta library received unique molecular identifiers. TCRdb itself ran the PCR reads through MiXCR, one entry per CDR3 protein. Of about 980,000 distinct CDR3 sequences listed, about 30% are singletons. This specimen was PBMCs, mostly from graft donor cells, taken 360 days after TCRalphabeta/CD19-depleted stem cell transplant. The receptor source for this set is a boy under two years old who had a stem cell transplant for SCID, so the T cells may come from the graft donor.

CDR3 DNA sequence: TGCAGTGCCCTTGGACTAGCGTCACTCACAGATACGCAGTATTTT. Encoded protein: CSALGLASLTDTQYF. This rearrangement joins TRBV20-1 to TRBJ2-3; 9 bases are shared with TRBD2. CDR1 and CDR2 from the germline V gene are DFQATT and SNEGSKA (reference sequence). V lost 6 bases to trimming and J lost 2 bases; unmatched junction nucleotides: 9. The CDR3 totals 15 residues.

This rearrangement joins TRBV20-1 to TRBJ2-3; 7 nucleotides line up with TRBD2. This CDR3 region has 15 residues. The trim removed 1 base at V and 4 bases at J, leaving 8 bases unmatched. Germline CDR1 is DFQATT and CDR2 is SNEGSKA (reference sequence). The CDR3, as DNA: TGCAGTGCTAGAGCCGCGGGGGTCGGGGCAGATACGCAGTATTTT. Its translation is CSARAAGVGADTQYF.

There are a few counts of this clonotype. The chain is built from TRBV29-1 and TRBJ2-2; D might be TRBD2 (5 bases). There are 14 residues in the CDR3. Germline CDR1 and CDR2: SQVTM and ANQGSEA. Trimming took off 4 bases at V and 1 base at J, with 10 bases between the two ends. The chain's CDR3 is CSVASRENTGELFF. The DNA for the CDR3 is TGCAGCGTTGCTAGCAGAGAGAACACCGGGGAGCTGTTTTTT.

The chain employs TRBV18 and TRBJ2-7; 7 nucleotides agree with TRBD1. Trimming cost V 3 bases and J 4 bases; bases outside gene matches: 9. The CDR3 has 15 amino acids. Germline V gene sequence: CDR1 KGHSH, CDR2 LQKENI. The CDR3 sequence: CASSPRTGVMYEQYF. The CDR3 nucleotides read TGTGCCAGCTCACCGCGGACAGGAGTAATGTACGAGCAGTACTTC.

In its sample, this clonotype was seen a few times. J is TRBJ2-7 and V is TRBV5-5, with TRBD1 as a possible D gene (6 bases). Germline V gene lookup returns CDR1 SGHKS and CDR2 YYEKEE (reference sequence). The ends were cut back, 4 bases at V and 7 bases at J, with 12 bases in the middle. There are 12 residues in the CDR3. CDR3 nucleotide sequence: TGTGCCAGCAGCCCAGAAAGGGGGGAGCAGTACTTC. Protein: CASSPERGEQYF.

This clonotype was counted a few times. The chain employs TRBV6-5 and TRBJ2-7, with D perhaps given as TRBD1 or TRBD2 (6 bases each). This CDR3 comprises 16 residues. CDR1 and CDR2 from the germline V gene are MNHEY and SVGAGI. The V end was cut by 2 bases, the J end by 0 bases, with 14 bases between. The CDR3 spells CASSYLEGHYSYEQYF. CDR3 sequence (DNA): TGTGCCAGCAGTTACCTGGAGGGACACTACTCCTACGAGCAGTACTTC.

J is TRBJ2-4 and V is TRBV10-3, with D hard to call. In germline, CDR1 is ENHRY, CDR2 SYGVKD. The CDR3 consists of 18 residues. Trimming shortened V by 2 bases and J by 3 bases, and 20 bases separated the two germline ends. CDR3 residues: CAISEPSDLRVGKNIQYF. Here the CDR3 DNA reads TGTGCCATCAGTGAGCCGAGCGACCTTCGAGTAGGCAAAAACATTCAGTACTTC.

CDR3 nucleotides: TGCGCCAGCAGCCAAGGGACTAGCTCTCAAGAGACCCAGTACTTC. Protein product: CASSQGTSSQETQYF. V gene TRBV4-1 combines with J gene TRBJ2-5; 8 bases line up with TRBD2. This CDR3 contains 15 residues. CDR1 MGHRA and CDR2 YSYEKL come from the germline V gene. The J segment lost 2 bases and the V segment lost 1 base, leaving 3 bases of the junction unmatched.

V is TRBV20-1 and J is TRBJ2-7, with 8 bases fitting TRBD1. The germline CDR1 and CDR2 sequences are DFQATT and SNEGSKA (reference sequence). CDR3 length equals 15 residues. Losses at the gene ends were 1 base for V and 3 bases for J; bases not matched to a gene: 8. CDR3 protein: CSARGAGQGFYEQYF. DNA for the CDR3: TGCAGTGCTAGAGGGGCAGGACAGGGCTTCTACGAGCAGTACTTC.

V and J are TRBV20-1 and TRBJ2-5; 12 bases are a match to TRBD2. The CDR3 is made up of 13 amino acids. Germline CDR1 DFQATT, CDR2 SNEGSKA (reference sequence). V shed 6 bases and J 4 bases; nucleotides not matched to a gene: 3. As DNA, the CDR3 is TGCAGTGCAAAGACTAGCGGGGGAGAGACCCAGTACTTC. This translates into CSAKTSGGETQYF.

This clonotype was observed a few times. V usage is TRBV9 and J usage is TRBJ2-3, with D hard to call. The CDR3 has 15 residues. In germline, CDR1 is SGDLS, CDR2 YYNGEE. Trimming cost V 1 base and J 4 bases, with 13 bases left between them. CDR3 nucleotide sequence: TGTGCCAGCAGCGTAAGTCCCGGAGTCCCAGATACGCAGTATTTT. This translates into CASSVSPGVPDTQYF.

The V call is TRBV4-3, the J call TRBJ2-7; D may be TRBD2 (6 bases). CDR3 length: 14 residues. CDR1 is LGHNA, CDR2 YSLEER, per germline. V was clipped by 0 bases and J by 6 bases, with 12 bases between them. CDR3 sequence reads: CASSQDELASEQYF. The CDR3 DNA sequence: TGCGCCAGCAGCCAAGATGAACTAGCTTCCGAGCAGTACTTC.

The V gene is TRBV7-8, the J gene TRBJ2-3; 10 nucleotides line up with TRBD2. Trimming removed 1 base from V and 2 bases from J; junction bases left unmatched: 12. The CDR3 runs to 19 residues. Germline V gene data show CDR1 as SGHVS and CDR2 as FQNEAQ. For the CDR3, the DNA is TGTGCCAGCAGCTTAGTCCAGACACCCCTAGCGGGGGACACAGATACGCAGTATTTT. Protein sequence: CASSLVQTPLAGDTDTQYF.

The gene calls are TRBV18 and TRBJ2-3, with 12 bases fitting TRBD1. This CDR3 contains 16 residues. Germline CDR1 is KGHSH and CDR2 is LQKENI. V trimming: 3 bases; J trimming: 5 bases; junction bases outside the gene matches: 6. The CDR3 bases are TGTGCCAGCTCACCGCGGGGACAGGGGGCAGGAGATACGCAGTATTTT. It yields the protein CASSPRGQGAGDTQYF.

This sequence joins TRBV7-2 and TRBJ1-1; the D is unclear. The CDR3 consists of 13 residues. The V and J ends lost 5 bases and 4 bases respectively, with 11 bases between them. Looked up from germline, CDR1 is SGHTA and CDR2 is FQGNSA. CDR3 DNA sequence: TGTGCCAGCAGCCCACAGACGGTCACTGAAGCTTTCTTT. It yields the protein CASSPQTVTEAFF.

The CDR3 loop is CASSLDPLAGESTDTQYF. CDR3 nucleotide sequence: TGTGCCAGCAGTTTAGACCCCCTAGCGGGGGAGAGCACAGATACGCAGTATTTT. The chain joins TRBV28 to TRBJ2-3; 10 bases map to TRBD2. The germline gives CDR1 MDHEN, CDR2 SYDVKM. After removal of 2 bases from V and 0 bases from J, the junction contained 8 bases not matched to a gene. The CDR3 is 18 residues long.

This clonotype was seen just once. The V and J genes are TRBV12-3 or TRBV12-4 and TRBJ2-7; 8 positions match TRBD1. Losses at the gene ends were 8 bases for V and 2 bases for J; bases not matched to a gene: 5. This CDR3 region has 13 residues. As DNA, the CDR3 is TGTGCCAGCGCGGGACAGGTAGCCTACGAGCAGTACTTC. The encoded protein is CASAGQVAYEQYF.

J is TRBJ1-1 and V is TRBV29-1; tentative D call: TRBD1 (6 bases). The CDR3 is made up of 10 amino acids. CDR1 is SQVTM and CDR2 is ANQGSEA in the germline V gene. Deletions cut 6 bases from V and 9 bases from J, with 11 bases between. The chain's CDR3 is CSVGAKKAFF. CDR3 nucleotides: TGCAGCGTGGGGGCAAAAAAAGCTTTCTTT.

The chain links TRBV12-3 or TRBV12-4 to TRBJ2-7; the match to TRBD1 covers 9 bases. This CDR3 region has 13 residues. The ends lost 6 bases at V and 3 bases at J; junction bases unmatched: 3. CDR3 protein: CASRGTGSYEQYF. As DNA, the CDR3 is TGTGCCAGCAGGGGGACAGGGAGCTACGAGCAGTACTTC.

This clonotype occurred many times. V and J are TRBV5-1 and TRBJ2-1, with unresolved D. The V end lost 0 bases, the J end lost 5 bases, and 12 bases lay between the germline ends. The CDR3 loop spans 15 amino acids. From germline, CDR1 is SGHRS and CDR2 YFSETQ. The CDR3, as DNA: TGCGCCAGCAGCTTGGGTGTGTGGTCCAACAATGAGCAGTTCTTC. As protein: CASSLGVWSNNEQFF.

The rearrangement joins TRBV20-1 to TRBJ1-1; D may be TRBD1 (5 bases). The germline gives CDR1 DFQATT, CDR2 SNEGSKA (reference sequence). The CDR3 sequence is 14 residues long. Trimming removed 3 bases from V and 1 base from J, with 12 bases in between. CDR3 residues: CSASRAGPNTEAFF. The DNA of the CDR3 is TGCAGTGCTAGTAGGGCAGGGCCGAACACTGAAGCTTTCTTT.

V and J are TRBV20-1 and TRBJ2-3; the match to TRBD1 covers 7 bases. Germline CDR1 and CDR2: DFQATT and SNEGSKA (reference sequence). J lost 8 bases, V lost 8 bases, and 13 bases had no gene match. The CDR3 is 13 residues long. The CDR3 DNA is TGCAGTTCGGACAGGACCTCTCTCGGTACGCAGTATTTT. Residues: CSSDRTSLGTQYF.

The chain combines TRBV9 with TRBJ1-5; D gene unclear. V lost 4 bases, J lost 7 bases, and 18 bases lay in between. The CDR3 consists of 15 residues. Germline V gene lookup returns CDR1 SGDLS and CDR2 YYNGEE. The CDR3 spells CASSRSERADQPQHF. CDR3 nucleotides: TGTGCCAGCAGCCGATCCGAACGGGCAGACCAGCCCCAGCATTTT.

In the case of this clonotype: Mismatch with germline at one junction end may stem from a read error. V is TRBV20-1 and J is TRBJ2-1; 7 bases agree with TRBD2. CDR3 length equals 17 residues. Per the germline V gene, CDR1 is DFQATT and CDR2 is SNEGSKA (reference sequence). The CDR3 DNA follows: TGCAGCGCTAGAAATAGCGGGCTATTGGGGTATTACAATGAGCAGTTCTTC. It translates to CSARNSGLLGYYNEQFF.

The chain recombines TRBV15 with TRBJ1-1; a possible D gene is TRBD1 (6 bases). The V and J ends lost 0 bases and 7 bases respectively, with 15 bases between them. From germline, CDR1 is LNHNV and CDR2 YYDKDF (reference sequence). CDR3 size: 15 residues. This chain's CDR3 is CATSRDKMQGFEAFF. CDR3 bases: TGTGCCACCAGCAGAGATAAAATGCAGGGGTTTGAAGCTTTCTTT.

As for this clonotype: Sequence at one end of the junction differs from germline and may be a read error. The chain joins TRBV12-3 or TRBV12-4 to TRBJ1-1; tentative D call: TRBD1 (5 bases). The CDR3 is 11 residues long. The CDR3: CASSFYEDRAF. In nucleotides, the CDR3 is TGTGCCAGCAGTTTTTATGAAGACAGAGCCTTT.

The gene calls are TRBV24-1 and TRBJ2-2; 9 bases are shared with TRBD1. Germline V gene lookup returns CDR1 KGHDR and CDR2 SFDVKD. V lost 5 bases, J lost 6 bases, and 12 bases stayed unmatched. The CDR3 contains 17 residues. CDR3 in DNA: TGTGCCACCAGTGGGGACAGGGCCGGACGGGGCGCCGGGGAGCTGTTTTTT. Protein: CATSGDRAGRGAGELFF.